This TCR beta chain was recorded in a study of spatial heterogeneity in lung cancer. The overall study: There were approximately 69 donors, all of them untreated patients with early-stage non-small cell lung cancer. Consistent detection of more beta-chain than alpha-chain sequences was observed.

Each molecule of TCR cDNA was tagged with one unique molecular identifier. TCRdb recomputed calls from the 5' RACE reads with MiXCR, one row per CDR3 protein. The sample lists around 100,000 distinct CDR3 sequences, under 14% occurring once. Specified time point: blood at routine non-recurrence follow-up after resection. Tumor, nontumor lung or frozen PBMC supplied whole RNA that was sequenced unsorted. The CDR3 is 12 residues long. The V end was cut by 3 bases, the J end by 13 bases, with 13 bases between. CDR1 is KGHSH, CDR2 LQKENI, per germline. The sequence came from a female donor with early-stage non-small cell lung cancer. The sequencing used PBMCs, collected at follow-up. The chain recombines TRBV18 with TRBJ2-1, with no clear D. CDR3 amino acids: CASSPTPLEQFF. The CDR3 coding sequence is TGTGCCAGCTCACCCACGCCCTTAGAACAGTTCTTC.